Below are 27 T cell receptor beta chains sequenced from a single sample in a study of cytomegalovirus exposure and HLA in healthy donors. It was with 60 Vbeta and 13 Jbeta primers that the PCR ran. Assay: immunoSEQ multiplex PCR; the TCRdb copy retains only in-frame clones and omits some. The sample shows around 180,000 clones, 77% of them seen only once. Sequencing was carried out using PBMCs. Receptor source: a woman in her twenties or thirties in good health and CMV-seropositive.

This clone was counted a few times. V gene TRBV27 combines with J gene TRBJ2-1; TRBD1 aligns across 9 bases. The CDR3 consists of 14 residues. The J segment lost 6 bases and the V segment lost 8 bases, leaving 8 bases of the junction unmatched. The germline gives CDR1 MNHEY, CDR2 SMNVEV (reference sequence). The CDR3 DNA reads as TGTGCCAGCCTTGGACAGGGGATCTCCAATGAGCAGTTCTTC. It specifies CASLGQGISNEQFF.

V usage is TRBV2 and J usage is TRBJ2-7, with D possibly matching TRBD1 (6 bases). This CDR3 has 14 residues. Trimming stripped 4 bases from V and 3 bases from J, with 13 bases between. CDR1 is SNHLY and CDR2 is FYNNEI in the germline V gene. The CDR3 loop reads CASSVRQAYYEQYF. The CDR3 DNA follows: TGTGCCAGCAGTGTCCGACAGGCTTACTACGAGCAGTACTTC.

CDR3 sequence reads: CASSLARLSGASTDTQYF. In DNA, the CDR3 is TGTGCCAGCAGCTTAGCAAGACTTAGCGGGGCCTCCACAGATACGCAGTATTTT. This chain joins TRBV7-8 and TRBJ2-3, with TRBD2 matching 8 bases. The J segment lost 2 bases and the V segment lost 0 bases, leaving 10 bases of the junction unmatched. The CDR3 totals 18 residues. The germline V gene encodes CDR1 SGHVS and CDR2 FQNEAQ.

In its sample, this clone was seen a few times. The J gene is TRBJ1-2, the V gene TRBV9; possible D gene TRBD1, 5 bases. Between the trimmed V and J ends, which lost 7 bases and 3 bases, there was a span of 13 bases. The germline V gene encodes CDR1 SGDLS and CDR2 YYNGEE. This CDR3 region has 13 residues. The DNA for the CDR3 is TGTGCCAGCTCCCAGGGAGGGTACTATGGCTACACCTTC. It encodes CASSQGGYYGYTF.

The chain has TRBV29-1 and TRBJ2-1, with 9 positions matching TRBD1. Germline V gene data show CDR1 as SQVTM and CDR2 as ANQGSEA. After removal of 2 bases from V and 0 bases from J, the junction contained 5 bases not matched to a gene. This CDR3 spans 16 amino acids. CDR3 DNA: TGCAGCGTTGAATTCCGGACAGGGGTCTCCTACAATGAGCAGTTCTTC. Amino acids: CSVEFRTGVSYNEQFF.

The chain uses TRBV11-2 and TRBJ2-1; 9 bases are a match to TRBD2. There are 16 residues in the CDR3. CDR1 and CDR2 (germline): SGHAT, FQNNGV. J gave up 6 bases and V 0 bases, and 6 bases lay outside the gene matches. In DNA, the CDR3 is TGTGCCAGCAGCTTAGATCGGATTAGCGGGAGCAATGAGCAGTTCTTC. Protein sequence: CASSLDRISGSNEQFF.

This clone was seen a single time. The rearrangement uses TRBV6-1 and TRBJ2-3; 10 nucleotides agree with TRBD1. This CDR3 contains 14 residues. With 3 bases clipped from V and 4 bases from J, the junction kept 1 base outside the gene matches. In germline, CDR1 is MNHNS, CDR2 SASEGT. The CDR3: CASSEGTGADTQYF. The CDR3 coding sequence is TGTGCCAGCAGTGAGGGGACAGGGGCAGATACGCAGTATTTT.

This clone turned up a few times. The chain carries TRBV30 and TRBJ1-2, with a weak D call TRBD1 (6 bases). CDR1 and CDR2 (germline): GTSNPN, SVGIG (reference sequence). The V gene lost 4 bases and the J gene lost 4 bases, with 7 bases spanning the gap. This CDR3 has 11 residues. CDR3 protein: CAWMDSYGYTF. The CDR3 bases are TGTGCCTGGATGGACAGCTATGGCTACACCTTC.

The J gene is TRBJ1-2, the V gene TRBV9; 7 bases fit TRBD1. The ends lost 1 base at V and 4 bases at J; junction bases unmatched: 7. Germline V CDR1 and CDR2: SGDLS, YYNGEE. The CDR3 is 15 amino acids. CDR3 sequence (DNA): TGTGCCAGCAGCGTACCTTCAGGGGGTTCCTATGGCTACACCTTC. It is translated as CASSVPSGGSYGYTF.

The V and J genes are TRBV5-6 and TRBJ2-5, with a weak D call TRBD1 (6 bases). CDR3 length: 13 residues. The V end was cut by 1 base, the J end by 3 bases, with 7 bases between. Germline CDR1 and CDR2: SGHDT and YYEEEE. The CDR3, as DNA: TGTGCCAGCAGCTTGACAGGGAAAGAGACCCAGTACTTC. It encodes CASSLTGKETQYF.

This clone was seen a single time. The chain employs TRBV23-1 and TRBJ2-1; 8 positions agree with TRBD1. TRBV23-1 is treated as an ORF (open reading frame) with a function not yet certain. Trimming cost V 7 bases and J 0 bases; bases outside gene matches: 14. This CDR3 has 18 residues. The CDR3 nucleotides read TGCGCCAGCACCAAAAACGCTTTGACAGGGGACTCCTACAATGAGCAGTTCTTC. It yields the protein CASTKNALTGDSYNEQFF.

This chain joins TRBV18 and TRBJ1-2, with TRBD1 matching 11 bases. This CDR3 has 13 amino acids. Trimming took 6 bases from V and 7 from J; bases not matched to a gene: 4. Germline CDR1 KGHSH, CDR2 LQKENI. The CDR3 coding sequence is TGTGCCAGCTCGCTGGACAGGGGGCTTGGCTACACCTTC. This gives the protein CASSLDRGLGYTF. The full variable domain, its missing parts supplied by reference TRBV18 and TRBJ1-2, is NAGVMQNPRHLVRRRGQEARLRCSPMKGHSHVYWYRQLPEEGLKFMVYLQKENIIDESGMPKERFSAEFPKEGPSILRIQQVVRGDSAAYFCASSLDRGLGYTFGSGTRLTVV.

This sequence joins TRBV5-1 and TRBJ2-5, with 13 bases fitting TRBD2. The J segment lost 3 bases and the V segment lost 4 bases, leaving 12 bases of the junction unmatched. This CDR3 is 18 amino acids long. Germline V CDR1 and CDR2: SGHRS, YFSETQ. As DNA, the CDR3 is TGCGCCAGCAGCCCCCCGCCCGGGACTAGCGGGGTGGAAGAGACCCAGTACTTC. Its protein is CASSPPPGTSGVEETQYF.

This CDR3 reads CASSPTLLTSGAGASYNEQFF. In nucleotides, the CDR3 is TGTGCCAGCAGCCCAACCCTCTTGACTAGCGGTGCCGGAGCCTCCTACAATGAGCAGTTCTTC. V usage is TRBV7-6 and J usage is TRBJ2-1; 9 bases are shared with TRBD2. The CDR3 sequence is 21 residues long. Trimming took 5 bases from V and 0 from J; bases not matched to a gene: 20. Germline V gene lookup returns CDR1 SGHVS and CDR2 FNYEAQ.

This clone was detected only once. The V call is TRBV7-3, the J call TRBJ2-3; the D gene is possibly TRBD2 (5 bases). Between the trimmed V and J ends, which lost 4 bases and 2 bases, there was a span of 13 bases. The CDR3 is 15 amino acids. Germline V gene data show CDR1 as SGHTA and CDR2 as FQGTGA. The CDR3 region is CASSSLTRVTDTQYF. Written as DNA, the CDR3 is TGTGCCAGCAGCTCCCTTACTAGAGTCACAGATACGCAGTATTTT.

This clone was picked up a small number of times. This CDR3 is CASSLDNYSNQPQHF. DNA of the CDR3: TGCGCCAGCAGCTTGGACAATTATAGCAATCAGCCCCAGCATTTT. J is TRBJ1-5 and V is TRBV4-1; TRBD1 is a possible D gene (5 bases). This CDR3 spans 15 amino acids. Germline-derived CDR1 and CDR2 are MGHRA and YSYEKL. Trimming removed 5 bases from V and 0 bases from J, with 11 bases in between.

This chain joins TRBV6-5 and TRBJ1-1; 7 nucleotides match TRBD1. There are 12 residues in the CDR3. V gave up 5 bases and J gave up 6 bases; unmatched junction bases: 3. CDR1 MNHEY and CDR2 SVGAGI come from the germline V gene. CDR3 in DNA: TGTGCCAGCAGTAGGGGGCACGCTGAAGCTTTCTTT. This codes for CASSRGHAEAFF.

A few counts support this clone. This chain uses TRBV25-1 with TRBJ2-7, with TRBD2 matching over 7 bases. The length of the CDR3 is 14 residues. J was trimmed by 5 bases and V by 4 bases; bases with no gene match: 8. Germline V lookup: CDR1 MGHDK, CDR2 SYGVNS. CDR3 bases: TGTGCCAGCAGTGCCCGTGAAGCGGGGCACGAGCAGTACTTC. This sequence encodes CASSAREAGHEQYF.

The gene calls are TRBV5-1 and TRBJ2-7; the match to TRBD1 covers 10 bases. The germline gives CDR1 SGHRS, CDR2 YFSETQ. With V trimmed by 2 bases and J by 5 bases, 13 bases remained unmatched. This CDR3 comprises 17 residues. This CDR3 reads CASSLFSSRDRGDEQYF. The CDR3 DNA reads TGCGCCAGCAGCTTATTCAGTTCTCGGGACAGGGGCGACGAGCAGTACTTC.

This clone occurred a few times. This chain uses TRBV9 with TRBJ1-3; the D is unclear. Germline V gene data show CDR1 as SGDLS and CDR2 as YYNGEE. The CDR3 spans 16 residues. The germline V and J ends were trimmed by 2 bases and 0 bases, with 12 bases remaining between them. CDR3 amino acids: CASSVGPANSGNTIYF. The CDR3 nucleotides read TGTGCCAGCAGCGTTGGGCCGGCCAACTCTGGAAACACCATATATTTT.

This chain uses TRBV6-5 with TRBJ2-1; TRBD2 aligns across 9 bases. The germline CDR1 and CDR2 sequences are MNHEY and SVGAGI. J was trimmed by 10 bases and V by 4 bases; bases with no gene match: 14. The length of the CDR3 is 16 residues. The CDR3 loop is CASSSSGVREKDEQFF. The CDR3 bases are TGTGCCAGCAGTTCTAGCGGGGTTCGGGAAAAAGACGAGCAGTTCTTC.

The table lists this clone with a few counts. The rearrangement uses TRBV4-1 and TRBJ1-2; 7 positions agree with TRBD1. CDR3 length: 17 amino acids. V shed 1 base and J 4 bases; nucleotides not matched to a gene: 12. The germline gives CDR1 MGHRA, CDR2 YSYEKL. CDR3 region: CASSQAFEGTAGYGYTF. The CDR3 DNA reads TGCGCCAGCAGCCAAGCCTTCGAGGGGACAGCCGGCTATGGCTACACCTTC.

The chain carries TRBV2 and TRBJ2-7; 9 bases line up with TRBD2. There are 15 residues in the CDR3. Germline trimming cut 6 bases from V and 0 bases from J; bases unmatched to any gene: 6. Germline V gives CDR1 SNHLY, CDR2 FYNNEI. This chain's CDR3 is CASRLAGVRSYEQYF. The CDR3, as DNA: TGTGCCAGCAGATTAGCGGGAGTCCGCTCCTACGAGCAGTACTTC. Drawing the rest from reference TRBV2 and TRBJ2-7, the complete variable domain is EPEVTQTPSHQVTQMGQEVILRCVPISNHLYFYWYRQILGQKVEFLVSFYNNEISEKSEIFDDQFSVERPDGSNFTLKIRSTKLEDSAMYFCASRLAGVRSYEQYFGPGTRLTVT.

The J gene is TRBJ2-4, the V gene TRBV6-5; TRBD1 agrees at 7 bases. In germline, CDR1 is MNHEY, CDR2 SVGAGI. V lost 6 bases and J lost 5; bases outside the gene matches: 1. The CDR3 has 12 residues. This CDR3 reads CASSTGENIQYF. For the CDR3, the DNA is TGTGCCAGCAGCACAGGGGAAAACATTCAGTACTTC.

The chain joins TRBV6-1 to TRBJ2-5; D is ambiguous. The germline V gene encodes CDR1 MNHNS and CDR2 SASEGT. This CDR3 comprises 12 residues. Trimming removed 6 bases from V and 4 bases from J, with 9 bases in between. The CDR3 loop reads CASREIGETQYF. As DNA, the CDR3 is TGTGCCAGCAGGGAGATCGGAGAGACCCAGTACTTC.

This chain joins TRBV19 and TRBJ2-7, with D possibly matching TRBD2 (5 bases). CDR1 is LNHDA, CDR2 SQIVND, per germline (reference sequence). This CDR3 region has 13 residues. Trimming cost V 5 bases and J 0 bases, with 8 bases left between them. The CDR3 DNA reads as TGTGCCAGTAGTGGCGGACTCTCCTACGAGCAGTACTTC. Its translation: CASSGGLSYEQYF.

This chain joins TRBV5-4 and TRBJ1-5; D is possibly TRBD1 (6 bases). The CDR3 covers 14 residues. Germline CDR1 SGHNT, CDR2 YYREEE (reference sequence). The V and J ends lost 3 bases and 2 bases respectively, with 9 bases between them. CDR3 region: CASSSGGGNQPQHF. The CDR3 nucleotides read TGTGCCAGCAGCTCGGGGGGCGGCAATCAGCCCCAGCATTTT.